This T cell receptor (beta chain) was identified in a study of vaccination and CD4 T cells after COVID-19. Study at large: Two-dose vaccination with either BNT162b2 or mRNA-1273 was given to participants.

Specified treatment: approximately 10-day PBMC culture with coronavirus spike peptide pools or control peptides (ViraFEST assay). CDR1 and CDR2 from the germline V gene are SGHVS and FNYEAQ. After removal of 4 bases from V and 5 bases from J, the junction contained 4 bases not matched to a gene. There are 13 residues in the CDR3. Overall study results and limits: This study had few convalescent patients and no early post-infection samples. The median SARS-CoV-2-reactive clonotype number increased from approximately 21 to 40, without statistical significance.

Cultured CD4+ T cell DNA was sequenced using the Oncomine TCR Beta short-read assay. From the PCR reads, TCRdb called clonotypes with MiXCR, one entry per CDR3 protein. The sample contains about 22,000 distinct CDR3 sequences, about 59% of which appear only once. In regard to this clonotype: Its antigen is currently unknown.

The material sequenced was CD4+ T cells from blood, cultured in vitro, taken before SARS-CoV-2 vaccination. The receptor comes from a human donor who received a COVID-19 vaccine. The V and J genes are TRBV7-6 and TRBJ2-7; 8 nucleotides agree with TRBD1. The CDR3 reads CASSSTGGNEQYF. CDR3 nucleotides: TGTGCCAGCAGCTCAACAGGGGGGAACGAGCAGTACTTC.